The 7 T cell receptor beta chains below all came from one sample that was sequenced in a study of T cell responses to AZD1222 COVID-19 vaccine (dated by TCRdb to the early 2020s). The library was built by means of the immunoSEQ multiplex PCR assay. Not all clones reach the TCRdb copy of this immuneACCESS table, which keeps in-frame sequences only. Checked studies attribute under half of the gap to unresolved V genes and leave the rest unexplained. The sample contains 90,000 to 120,000 clones, approximately 90% of them found a single time. The ten biggest clones cover roughly 8.9% of the sample. This sample's time point label indicates: about 28 days (+/-7) after the second vaccine dose. The input for sequencing was peripheral blood, taken 28 days after the second AZD1222 dose. Receptors originate from an adult who received the AZD1222 COVID-19 vaccine.

The chain is built from TRBV5-1 and TRBJ1-4, with a tentative D call TRBD1 (5 bases). This CDR3 contains 15 residues. V was shortened by 0 bases and J by 4 bases, with 10 bases between the two germline ends. Germline CDR1 reads SGHRS; CDR2 reads YFSETQ. The CDR3 DNA reads TGCGCCAGCAGCTTGGGTTCGGGGGTTAATGAAAAACTGTTTTTT. Translated, it gives CASSLGSGVNEKLFF. The entire variable domain, with the rest obtained from reference TRBV5-1 and TRBJ1-4, is as follows: KAGVTQTPRYLIKTRGQQVTLSCSPISGHRSVSWYQQTPGQGLQFLFEYFSETQRNKGNFPGRFSGRQFSNSRSEMNVSTLELGDSALYLCASSLGSGVNEKLFFGSGTQLSVL.

This clone came up once. This chain uses TRBV6-1 with TRBJ1-5; perhaps TRBD1 as D (5 bases). V lost 2 bases and J lost 2, with 13 bases in between. CDR1 and CDR2 (germline): MNHNS, SASEGT. The CDR3 loop spans 16 amino acids. DNA for the CDR3: TGTGCCAGCAGTGAAAGGGCAGGGCGGGGCAATCAGCCCCAGCATTTT. Translated, it gives CASSERAGRGNQPQHF.

This chain connects TRBV28 to TRBJ1-1; no reliable D call. There are 13 residues in the CDR3. Trimming removed 5 bases at V and 0 bases at J, with 7 bases between. CDR1 and CDR2 (germline): MDHEN, SYDVKM. In DNA form, the CDR3 reads TGTGCCAGCAGTGTAACAGTGAACACTGAAGCTTTCTTT. Protein: CASSVTVNTEAFF.

J is TRBJ1-1 and V is TRBV19; 7 nucleotides agree with TRBD1. CDR1 is LNHDA and CDR2 is SQIVND in the germline V gene (reference sequence). The CDR3 totals 14 residues. Unmatched junction bases numbered 1, after V lost 2 bases and J lost 1 base. The CDR3, as DNA: TGTGCCAGTAGTATAAACAGGGGGAACACTGAAGCTTTCTTT. Encoded protein: CASSINRGNTEAFF.

The chain is built from TRBV4-2 and TRBJ1-2, with D hard to call. From germline, CDR1 is LGHNA and CDR2 YNFKEQ. V lost 0 bases, J lost 5 bases, and 7 bases lay in between. The CDR3 has 13 residues. DNA for the CDR3: TGTGCCAGCAGCCAAGATGTACGGTATGGCTACACCTTC. It encodes CASSQDVRYGYTF.

The rearrangement joins TRBV7-2 to TRBJ1-1, with D possibly being TRBD1 (6 bases). Trimming pared 0 bases from V and 4 bases from J, leaving 6 bases between. The CDR3 spans 13 residues. The germline V gene encodes CDR1 SGHTA and CDR2 FQGNSA. The CDR3 spells CASSLAGATEAFF. In nucleotides, the CDR3 is TGTGCCAGCAGCTTAGCGGGGGCCACTGAAGCTTTCTTT. The complete variable domain, with remaining parts taken from reference TRBV7-2 and TRBJ1-1, reads GAGVSQSPSNKVTEKGKDVELRCDPISGHTALYWYRQSLGQGLEFLIYFQGNSAPDKSGLPSDRFSAERTGGSVSTLTIQRTQQEDSAVYLCASSLAGATEAFFGQGTRLTVV.

V and J are TRBV13 and TRBJ2-7; no reliable D call. Trimming removed 5 bases from V and 2 bases from J, with 13 bases in between. Germline assignment: CDR1 PRHDT and CDR2 FYEKMQ (reference sequence). This CDR3 has 14 amino acids. For the CDR3, the DNA is TGTGCCAGCAGCCGTAGGGAACGGACCTACGAGCAGTACTTC. This codes for CASSRRERTYEQYF.